This T cell receptor beta chain was profiled in a study of response to subunit inactivated influenza vaccine. This clonotype appeared a few times. The CDR3 has 15 amino acids. V gave up 4 bases and J gave up 4 bases, with 15 bases separating them. Germline assignment: CDR1 SGHRS and CDR2 YFSETQ. TCRdb analysed the RT-PCR reads with MiXCR anew, one entry per CDR3 protein. The data contain 150,000 to 200,000 distinct CDR3 sequences, 7.5% to 10% of them seen just once; the ten biggest clones take up around 9.9%. The clonotype originates from a man over 45 who received an inactivated influenza vaccine. Sequenced here: non-naive T cells sorted from PBMCs, sampled on the day of vaccination. The chain has TRBV5-1 and TRBJ1-5; unclear D gene. The CDR3 region has the DNA TGCGCCAGCAGCCCAGACGGTCACTCTAATCAGCCCCAGCATTTT. This encodes CASSPDGHSNQPQHF.